This TCR beta chain was profiled in a study of CD8+ T cells in alopecia areata. In germline, CDR1 is SGHNT, CDR2 YYREEE (reference sequence). CDR3 length: 13 residues. Trimming stripped 3 bases from V and 0 bases from J, with 5 bases between. Reverse transcribed after extraction, RNA yielded cDNA as the sequencing template. Some clones are missing from TCRdb's copy, which holds only in-frame ones; the method was immunoSEQ multiplex PCR. The table lists roughly 75,000 clones, approximately 58% of them singletons, with roughly a sixth in the top ten. The sequence came from a human donor with alopecia areata. The source was CD8+ T cells sorted from blood, collected at week 0. The J gene is TRBJ2-3, the V gene TRBV5-4; D gene ambiguous. The CDR3 here is CASSSTSTDTQYF. The CDR3 nucleotides read TGTGCCAGCAGCTCTACTAGCACAGATACGCAGTATTTT.